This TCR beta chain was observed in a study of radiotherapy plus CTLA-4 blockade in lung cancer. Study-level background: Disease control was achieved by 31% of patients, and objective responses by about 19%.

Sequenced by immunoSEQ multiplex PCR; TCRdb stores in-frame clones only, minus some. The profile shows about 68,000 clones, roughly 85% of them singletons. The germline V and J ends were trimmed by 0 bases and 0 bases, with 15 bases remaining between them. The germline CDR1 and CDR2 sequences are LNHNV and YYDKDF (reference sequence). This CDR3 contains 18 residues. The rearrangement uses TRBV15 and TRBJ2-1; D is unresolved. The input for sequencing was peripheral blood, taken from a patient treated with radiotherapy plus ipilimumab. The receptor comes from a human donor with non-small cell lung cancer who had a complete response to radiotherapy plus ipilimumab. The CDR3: CATSRDAMGDTSYNEQFF. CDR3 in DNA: TGTGCCACCAGCAGAGATGCGATGGGTGACACCTCCTACAATGAGCAGTTCTTC.